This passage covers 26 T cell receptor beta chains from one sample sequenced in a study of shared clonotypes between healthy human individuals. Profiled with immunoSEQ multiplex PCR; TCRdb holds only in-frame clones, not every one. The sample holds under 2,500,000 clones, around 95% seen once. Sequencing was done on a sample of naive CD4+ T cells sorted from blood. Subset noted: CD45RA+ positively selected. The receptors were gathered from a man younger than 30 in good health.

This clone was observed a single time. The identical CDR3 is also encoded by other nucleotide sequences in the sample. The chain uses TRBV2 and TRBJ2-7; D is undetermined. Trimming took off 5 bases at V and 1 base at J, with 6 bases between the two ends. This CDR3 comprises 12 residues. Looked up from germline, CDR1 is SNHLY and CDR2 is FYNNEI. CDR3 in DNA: TGTGCCAGCAGTCCCGAGTCCTACGAGCAGTACTTC. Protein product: CASSPESYEQYF.

CDR3 sequence: CASSSNSGLAGSQRFF. For the CDR3, the DNA is TGTGCCAGCAGTTCGAACTCCGGACTAGCGGGCTCGCAGCGGTTCTTC. This rearrangement joins TRBV27 to TRBJ2-1; 11 nucleotides line up with TRBD2. Germline V CDR1 and CDR2: MNHEY, SMNVEV (reference sequence). This CDR3 comprises 16 residues. V shed 4 bases, J shed 15 bases, and the junction held 17 bases outside the gene matches.

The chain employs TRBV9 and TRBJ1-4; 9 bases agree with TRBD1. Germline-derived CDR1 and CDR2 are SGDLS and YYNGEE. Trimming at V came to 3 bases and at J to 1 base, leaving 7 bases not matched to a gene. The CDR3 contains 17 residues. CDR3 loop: CASSGPQGAGTNEKLFF. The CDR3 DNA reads TGTGCCAGCAGCGGACCACAGGGGGCCGGAACTAATGAAAAACTGTTTTTT.

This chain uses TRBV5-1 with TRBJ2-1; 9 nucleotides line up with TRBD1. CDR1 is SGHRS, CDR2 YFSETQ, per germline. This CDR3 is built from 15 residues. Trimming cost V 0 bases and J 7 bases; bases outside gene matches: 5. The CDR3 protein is CASSLGDRVGNEQFF. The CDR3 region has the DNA TGCGCCAGCAGCTTGGGGGACAGGGTAGGGAATGAGCAGTTCTTC.

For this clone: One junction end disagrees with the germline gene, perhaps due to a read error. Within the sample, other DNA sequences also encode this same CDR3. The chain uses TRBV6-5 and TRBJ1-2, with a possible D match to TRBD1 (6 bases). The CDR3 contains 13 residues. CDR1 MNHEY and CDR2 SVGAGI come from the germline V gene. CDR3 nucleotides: TGCGCCAGCAGCCGAAGGGGGGACTATGGCTACACCTTC. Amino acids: CASSRRGDYGYTF.

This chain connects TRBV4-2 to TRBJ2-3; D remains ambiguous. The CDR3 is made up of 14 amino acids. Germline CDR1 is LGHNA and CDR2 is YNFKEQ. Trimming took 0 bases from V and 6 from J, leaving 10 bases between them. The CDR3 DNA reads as TGTGCCAGCAGCCAAGATCAGGCGGTGGATACGCAGTATTTT. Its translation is CASSQDQAVDTQYF.

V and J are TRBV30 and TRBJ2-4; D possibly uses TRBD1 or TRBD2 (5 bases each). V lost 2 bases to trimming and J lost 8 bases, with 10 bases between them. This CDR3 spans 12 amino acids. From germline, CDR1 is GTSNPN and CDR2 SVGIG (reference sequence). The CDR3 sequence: CAWSPGTDIQYF. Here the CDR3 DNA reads TGTGCCTGGAGTCCGGGGACGGACATTCAGTACTTC.

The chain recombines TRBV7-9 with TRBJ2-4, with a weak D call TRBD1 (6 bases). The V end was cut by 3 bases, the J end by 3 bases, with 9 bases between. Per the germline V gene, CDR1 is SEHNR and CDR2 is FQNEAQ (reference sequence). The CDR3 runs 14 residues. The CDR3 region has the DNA TGTGCCAGCAGCTTGACAGGAGGCAAAAACATTCAGTACTTC. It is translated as CASSLTGGKNIQYF.

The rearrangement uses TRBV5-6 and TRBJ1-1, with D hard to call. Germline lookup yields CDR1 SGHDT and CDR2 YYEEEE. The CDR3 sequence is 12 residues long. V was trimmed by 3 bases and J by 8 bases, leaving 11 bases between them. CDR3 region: CASSSPAQEAFF. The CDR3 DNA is TGTGCCAGCAGCTCCCCTGCTCAGGAAGCTTTCTTT.

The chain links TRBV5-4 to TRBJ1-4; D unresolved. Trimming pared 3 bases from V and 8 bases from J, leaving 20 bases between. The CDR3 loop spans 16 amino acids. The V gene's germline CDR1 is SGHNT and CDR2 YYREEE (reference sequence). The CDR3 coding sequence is TGTGCCAGCAGCTCCGCGGGTGTTCCCCTGGGCGAAAAACTGTTTTTT. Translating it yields CASSSAGVPLGEKLFF.

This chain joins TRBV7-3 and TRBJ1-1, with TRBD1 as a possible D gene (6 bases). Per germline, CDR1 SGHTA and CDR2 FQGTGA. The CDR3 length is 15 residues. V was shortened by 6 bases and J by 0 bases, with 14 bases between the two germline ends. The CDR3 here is CASSLQGIMNTEAFF. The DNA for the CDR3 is TGTGCCAGCAGTCTACAGGGAATCATGAACACTGAAGCTTTCTTT.

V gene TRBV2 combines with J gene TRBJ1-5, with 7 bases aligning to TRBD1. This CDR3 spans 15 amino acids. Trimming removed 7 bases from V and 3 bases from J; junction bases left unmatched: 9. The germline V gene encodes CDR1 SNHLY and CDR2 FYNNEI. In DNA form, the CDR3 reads TGTGCCAGCACCTTAGACAGGGCACTCAATCAGCCCCAGCATTTT. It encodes CASTLDRALNQPQHF.

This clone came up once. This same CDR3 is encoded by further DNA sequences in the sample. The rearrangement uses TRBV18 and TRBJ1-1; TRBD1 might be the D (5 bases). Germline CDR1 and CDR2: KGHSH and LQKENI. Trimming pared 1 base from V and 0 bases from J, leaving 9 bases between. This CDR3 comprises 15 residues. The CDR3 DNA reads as TGTGCCAGCTCACCACTGGGGGGATTGAACACTGAAGCTTTCTTT. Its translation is CASSPLGGLNTEAFF. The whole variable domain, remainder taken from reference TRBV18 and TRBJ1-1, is NAGVMQNPRHLVRRRGQEARLRCSPMKGHSHVYWYRQLPEEGLKFMVYLQKENIIDESGMPKERFSAEFPKEGPSILRIQQVVRGDSAAYFCASSPLGGLNTEAFFGQGTRLTVV.

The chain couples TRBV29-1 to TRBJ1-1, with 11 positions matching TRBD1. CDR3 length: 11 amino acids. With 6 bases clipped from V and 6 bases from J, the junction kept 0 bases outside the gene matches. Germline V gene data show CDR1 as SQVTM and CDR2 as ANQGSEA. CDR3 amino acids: CSVDRGPEAFF. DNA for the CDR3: TGCAGCGTGGACAGGGGGCCTGAAGCTTTCTTT.

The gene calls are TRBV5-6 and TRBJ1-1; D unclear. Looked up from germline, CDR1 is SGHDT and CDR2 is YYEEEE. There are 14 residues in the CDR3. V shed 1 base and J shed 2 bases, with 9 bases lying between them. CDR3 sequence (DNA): TGTGCCAGCAGCTTGACAGCCACCAACACTGAAGCTTTCTTT. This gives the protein CASSLTATNTEAFF.

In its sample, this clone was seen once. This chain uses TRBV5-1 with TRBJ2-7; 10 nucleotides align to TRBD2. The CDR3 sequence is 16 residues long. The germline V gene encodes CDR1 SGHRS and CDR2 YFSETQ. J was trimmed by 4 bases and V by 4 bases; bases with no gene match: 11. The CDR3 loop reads CASSRSGASGSYEQYF. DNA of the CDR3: TGCGCCAGCAGCCGGTCGGGGGCTAGCGGGAGTTACGAGCAGTACTTC. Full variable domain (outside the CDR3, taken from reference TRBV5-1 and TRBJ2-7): KAGVTQTPRYLIKTRGQQVTLSCSPISGHRSVSWYQQTPGQGLQFLFEYFSETQRNKGNFPGRFSGRQFSNSRSEMNVSTLELGDSALYLCASSRSGASGSYEQYFGPGTRLTVT.

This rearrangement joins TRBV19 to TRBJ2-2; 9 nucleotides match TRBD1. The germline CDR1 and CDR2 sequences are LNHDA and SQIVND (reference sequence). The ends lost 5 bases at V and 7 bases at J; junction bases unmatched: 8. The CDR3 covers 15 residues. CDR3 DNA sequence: TGTGCCAGTAGTGGCGGGACAGGGAAAGGCGGGGAGCTGTTTTTT. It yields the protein CASSGGTGKGGELFF.

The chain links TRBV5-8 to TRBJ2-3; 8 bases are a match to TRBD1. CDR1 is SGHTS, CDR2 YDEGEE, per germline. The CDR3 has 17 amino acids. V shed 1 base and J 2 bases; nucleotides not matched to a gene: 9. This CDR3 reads CASSLPKPGQATDTQYF. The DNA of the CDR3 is TGTGCCAGCAGCTTGCCTAAACCGGGACAGGCCACAGATACGCAGTATTTT.

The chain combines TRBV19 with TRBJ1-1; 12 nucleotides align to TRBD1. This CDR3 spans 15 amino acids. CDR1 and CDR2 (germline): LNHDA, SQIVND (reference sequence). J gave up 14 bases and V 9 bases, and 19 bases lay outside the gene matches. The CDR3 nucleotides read TGTGCCAGCACCATGTCGGGACAGGGGGCCCCGATGAACTTCTTT. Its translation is CASTMSGQGAPMNFF. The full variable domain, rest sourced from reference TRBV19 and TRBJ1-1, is DGGITQSPKYLFRKEGQNVTLSCEQNLNHDAMYWYRQDPGQGLRLIYYSQIVNDFQKGDIAEGYSVSREKKESFPLTVTSAQKNPTAFYLCASTMSGQGAPMNFFGQGTRLTVV.

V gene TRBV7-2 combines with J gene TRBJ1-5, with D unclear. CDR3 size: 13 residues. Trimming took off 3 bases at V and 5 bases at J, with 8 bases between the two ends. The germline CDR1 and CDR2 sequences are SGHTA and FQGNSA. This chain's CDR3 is CASSFTYDQPQHF. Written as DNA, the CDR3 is TGTGCCAGCAGCTTTACTTATGATCAGCCCCAGCATTTT.

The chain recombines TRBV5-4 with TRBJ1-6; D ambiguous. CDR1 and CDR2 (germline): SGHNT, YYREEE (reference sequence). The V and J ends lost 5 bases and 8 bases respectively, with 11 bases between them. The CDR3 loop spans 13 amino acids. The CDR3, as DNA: TGTGCCAGCAGTTCGGATCGGGATTCACCCCTCCACTTT. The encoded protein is CASSSDRDSPLHF.

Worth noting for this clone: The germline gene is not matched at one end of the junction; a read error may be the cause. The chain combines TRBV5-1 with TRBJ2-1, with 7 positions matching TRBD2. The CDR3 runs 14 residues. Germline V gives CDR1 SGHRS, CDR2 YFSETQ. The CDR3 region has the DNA TGCGCCAGCAGCCAGACACTAGCGTACAGTGAGCAGTTCTTC. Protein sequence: CASSQTLAYSEQFF.

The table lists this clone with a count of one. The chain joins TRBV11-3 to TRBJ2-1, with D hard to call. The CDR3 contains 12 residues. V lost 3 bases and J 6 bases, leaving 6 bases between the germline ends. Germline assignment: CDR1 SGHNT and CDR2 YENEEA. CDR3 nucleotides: TGTGCCAGCAGCTTTGGCCCCAATGAGCAGTTCTTC. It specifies CASSFGPNEQFF.

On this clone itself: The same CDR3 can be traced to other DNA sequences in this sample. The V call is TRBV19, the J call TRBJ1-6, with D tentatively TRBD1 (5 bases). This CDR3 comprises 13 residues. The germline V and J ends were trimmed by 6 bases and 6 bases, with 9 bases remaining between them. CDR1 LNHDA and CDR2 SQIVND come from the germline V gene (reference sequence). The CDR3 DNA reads TGTGCCAGTAGGGGACCGGGTAATTCACCCCTCCACTTT. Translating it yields CASRGPGNSPLHF.

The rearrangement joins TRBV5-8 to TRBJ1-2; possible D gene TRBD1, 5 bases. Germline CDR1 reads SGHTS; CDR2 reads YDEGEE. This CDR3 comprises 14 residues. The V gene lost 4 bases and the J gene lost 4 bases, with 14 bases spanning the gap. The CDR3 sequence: CASSPRAGPYGYTF. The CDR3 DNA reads TGTGCCAGCAGCCCCCGCGCGGGGCCCTATGGCTACACCTTC.

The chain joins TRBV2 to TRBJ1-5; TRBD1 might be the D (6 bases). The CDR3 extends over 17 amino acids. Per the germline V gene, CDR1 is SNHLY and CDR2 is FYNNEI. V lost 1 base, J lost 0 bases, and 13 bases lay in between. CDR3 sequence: CASSEDRAGDSNQPQHF. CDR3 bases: TGTGCCAGCAGTGAAGACAGGGCCGGGGATAGCAATCAGCCCCAGCATTTT.